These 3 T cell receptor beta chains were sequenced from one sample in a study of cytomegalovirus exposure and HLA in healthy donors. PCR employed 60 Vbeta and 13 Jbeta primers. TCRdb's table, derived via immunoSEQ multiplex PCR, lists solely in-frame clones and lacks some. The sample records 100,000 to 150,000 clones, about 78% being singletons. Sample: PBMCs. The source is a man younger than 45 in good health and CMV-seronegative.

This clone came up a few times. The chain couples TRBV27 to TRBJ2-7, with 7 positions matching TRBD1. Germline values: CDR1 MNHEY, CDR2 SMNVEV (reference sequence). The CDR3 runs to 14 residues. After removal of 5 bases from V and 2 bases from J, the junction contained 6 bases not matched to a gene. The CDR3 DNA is TGTGCCAGCAGTGACAGGGACGGTACCTACGAGCAGTACTTC. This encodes CASSDRDGTYEQYF.

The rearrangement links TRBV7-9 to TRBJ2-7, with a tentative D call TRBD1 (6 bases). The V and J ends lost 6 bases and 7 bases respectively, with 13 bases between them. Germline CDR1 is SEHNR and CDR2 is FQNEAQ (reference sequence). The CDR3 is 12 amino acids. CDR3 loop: CASRSEGDEQYF. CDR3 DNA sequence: TGTGCCAGCAGATCTGAGGGGGATGAGCAGTACTTC. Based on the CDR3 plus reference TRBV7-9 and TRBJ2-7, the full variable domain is DTGVSQNPRHKITKRGQNVTFRCDPISEHNRLYWYRQTLGQGPEFLTYFQNEAQLEKSRLLSDRFSAERPKGSFSTLEIQRTEQGDSAMYLCASRSEGDEQYFGPGTRLTVT.

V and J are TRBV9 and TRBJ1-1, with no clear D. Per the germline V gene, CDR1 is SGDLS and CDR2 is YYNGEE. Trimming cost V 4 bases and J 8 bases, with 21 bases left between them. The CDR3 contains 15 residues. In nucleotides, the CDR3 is TGTGCCAGCAGCCTTCAAGAGCCGGGTTTTGGGGAAGCTTTCTTT. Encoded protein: CASSLQEPGFGEAFF. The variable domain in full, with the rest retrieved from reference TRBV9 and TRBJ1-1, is DSGVTQTPKHLITATGQRVTLRCSPRSGDLSVYWYQQSLDQGLQFLIQYYNGEERAKGNILERFSAQQFPDLHSELNLSSLELGDSALYFCASSLQEPGFGEAFFGQGTRLTVV.